This T cell receptor beta chain was observed in a study of blood T cell repertoires in COVID-19. Study-wide background: The study drew acute and convalescent COVID-19 samples from the United States, Italy and Spain. Nucleic acid was either cDNA or gDNA, and it came from T cells, B-cell-depleted T cells, or PBMCs.

Germline V lookup: CDR1 ENHRY, CDR2 SYGVKD. The CDR3 spans 17 residues. J gave up 6 bases and V 4 bases, and 12 bases lay outside the gene matches. As handled by the study authors: Reference gene primer amplification gave nucleated cell count estimates. Assay: immunoSEQ multiplex PCR; the TCRdb copy retains only in-frame clones and omits some. V and J calls and clone size are those listed in that table; D and trimming were worked out from the DNA. The sample holds some 320,000 clones, roughly 89% seen once. Clinical history reported by participants formed the basis on which cohorts were assigned. The material sequenced was PBMCs or T cells enriched from blood (not recorded which). This clonotype originated in a woman between 50 and 59 years old who had been exposed to COVID-19. The gene calls are TRBV10-3 and TRBJ2-2; 9 positions agree with TRBD2. The CDR3 DNA sequence: TGTGCCATCAGTGCCGGAAACTCGGGACTAGCCGCCGGGGAGCTGTTTTTT. Amino acids: CAISAGNSGLAAGELFF.